This TCR beta chain derives from a study of beta chain features in type 1 diabetes. Every bit of the isolated RNA underwent reverse transcription, so sequencing read expressed TCRB transcripts. Here immunoSEQ multiplex PCR was the method, and the copy in TCRdb shows in-frame clones only, minus some. The repertoire has about 40,000 clones, roughly 49% of them found once; the top ten carry around 0.7%. CDR3 length: 14 residues. The germline V gene has CDR1 SGDLS and CDR2 YYNGEE. With 4 bases clipped from V and 1 base from J, the junction kept 4 bases outside the gene matches. Study-wide points: Within each of all four CD4+ subsets, Type 1 diabetes patients had TCRB CDR3s that were moderately but significantly shorter.

In the case of this clone: As yet, its antigen is unknown.

V is TRBV9 and J is TRBJ2-5, with TRBD1 identical over 7 bases. The source of this sequence is a woman aged 18-29 years in good health. The sequenced material came from central memory CD4+ T cells from blood. The CDR3 sequence is CASSLTGTQETQYF. The CDR3 DNA is TGTGCCAGCAGCTTGACAGGGACCCAAGAGACCCAGTACTTC.